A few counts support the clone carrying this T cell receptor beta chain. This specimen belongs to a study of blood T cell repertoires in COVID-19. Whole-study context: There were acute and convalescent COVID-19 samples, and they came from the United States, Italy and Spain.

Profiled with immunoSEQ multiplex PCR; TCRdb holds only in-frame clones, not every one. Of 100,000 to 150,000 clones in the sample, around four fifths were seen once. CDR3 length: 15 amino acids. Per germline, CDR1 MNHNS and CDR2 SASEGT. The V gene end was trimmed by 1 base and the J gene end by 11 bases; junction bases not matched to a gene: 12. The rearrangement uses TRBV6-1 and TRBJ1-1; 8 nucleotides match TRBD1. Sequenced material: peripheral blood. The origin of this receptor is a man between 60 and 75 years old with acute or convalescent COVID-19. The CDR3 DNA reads TGTGCCAGCAGTGAAGTTTGGACAGGGCGACATGACGCTTTCTTT. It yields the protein CASSEVWTGRHDAFF.